This T cell receptor (beta chain) was identified during a study of glioma-infiltrating T cells after dendritic cell vaccination. On the study more broadly: Three intradermal dendritic cell vaccine injections were given every two weeks. Study results and caveats: TCR clonality showed no direct relationship with survival. Only a small number of patients had complete blood and tumor samples.

Worth noting for this clone: What it recognizes is unknown.

Trimming pared 6 bases from V and 0 bases from J, leaving 9 bases between. Germline assignment: CDR1 SNHLY and CDR2 FYNNEI. The CDR3 is 14 residues long. Time point denoted: after dendritic cell vaccination, including at tumor progression/relapse. Some clones are missing from TCRdb's copy, which holds only in-frame ones; the method was immunoSEQ multiplex PCR. This sample has 99,000 or so clones, with around 90% found just once. The chain carries TRBV2 and TRBJ1-3, with D perhaps TRBD1 (5 bases). Sequences were derived from blood, sampled after dendritic cell vaccination. The source of this sequence is a human donor with glioblastoma. Here the CDR3 DNA reads TGTGCCAGCAGCAAAGACAGCTCTGGAAACACCATATATTTT. Translating it yields CASSKDSSGNTIYF.